These T cell receptor beta chains were read from a single sample in a study of T cell responses to AZD1222 COVID-19 vaccine. Repertoires were generated with immunoSEQ multiplex PCR, while TCRdb's copy carries only in-frame clones and drops some. The table records more than 35,000 clones, just under 80% of them present only once. The sequencing here drew on peripheral blood, taken 28 days after the second dose of the MenACWY control vaccine. Receptor source: an adult who received the MenACWY meningococcal vaccine as a control. The CDR3 runs from the conserved cysteine through the conserved F or W. Each record gives: J gene, V gene, D gene, clone size, CDR3 protein, CDR3 DNA. The D gene is left open where the match is weak. The size entry is marked missing in some rows and otherwise reads once, few, many or a size class.

>TRBJ2-1|TRBV12-5|TRBD2|-
CASDPPRLAGSNEQFF
TGTGCTAGTGACCCCCCTCGGCTAGCGGGGTCCAATGAGCAGTTCTTC
>TRBJ2-1|TRBV19|-|once
CASSFTGRRINEQFF
TGTGCCAGTAGTTTTACAGGGAGAAGGATAAATGAGCAGTTCTTC
>TRBJ1-1|TRBV6-5|-|few
CASSQWSQTNTEAFF
TGTGCCAGCAGTCAATGGAGTCAGACAAACACTGAAGCTTTCTTT
>TRBJ1-5|TRBV19|-|-
CASSPMGRGASNQPQHF
TGTGCCAGTAGTCCAATGGGGAGGGGGGCAAGCAATCAGCCCCAGCATTTT
>TRBJ1-3|TRBV7-2|-|-
CASSLESGSGNTIYF
TGTGCCAGCAGCTTAGAGTCGGGGTCTGGAAACACCATATATTTT
>TRBJ1-2|TRBV12-3/TRBV12-4|-|-
CASSFGREGGYTF
TGTGCCAGCAGTTTCGGGAGAGAGGGAGGCTACACCTTC
>TRBJ2-7|TRBV10-1|-|-
CASSEVGAAYEQYF
TGCGCCAGCAGTGAGGTCGGGGCGGCCTACGAGCAGTACTTC
>TRBJ1-4|TRBV5-6|-|-
CASSSRGVFATNEKLFF
TGTGCCAGCAGCTCTAGGGGGGTATTCGCAACTAATGAAAAACTGTTTTTT
>TRBJ1-1|TRBV2|TRBD1|-
CASSEGRRQGGWNTEAFF
TGTGCCAGCAGTGAAGGTAGAAGACAGGGGGGATGGAACACTGAAGCTTTCTTT
>TRBJ2-5|TRBV2|-|-
CASGETQYF
TGTGCCAGTGGGGAGACCCAGTACTTC
>TRBJ1-1|TRBV25-1|-|-
CASSELGRGNTEAFF
TGTGCCAGCAGTGAACTGGGCAGGGGCAACACTGAAGCTTTCTTT
>TRBJ2-3|TRBV5-1|-|-
CASSSARQGADTQYF
TGCGCCAGCAGCTCAGCACGTCAGGGTGCAGATACGCAGTATTTT
>TRBJ2-2|TRBV5-4|-|-
CASSLSQRRNTGELFF
TGTGCCAGCAGCTTGAGCCAGCGGAGAAACACCGGGGAGCTGTTTTTT
>TRBJ1-2|TRBV5-1|TRBD1|medium-sized
CASSGTDYYGYTF
TGCGCCAGCAGCGGGACAGACTACTATGGCTACACCTTC
>TRBJ2-2|TRBV10-2|TRBD1|-
CASTWDRNTGELFF
TGCGCCAGCACCTGGGACAGAAACACCGGGGAGCTGTTTTTT